This TCR beta chain was recorded in a study of early stage breast cancer tumors. Each sample had two DNA replicates, about 0.47 ug blood or roughly 1.4 ug tissue. TCRdb's copy holds only in-frame clones and misses some; the assay was immunoSEQ multiplex PCR. Among over 25,000 clones listed, around three quarters were seen once. The CDR3 contains 19 residues. V trimming: 0 bases; J trimming: 7 bases; junction bases outside the gene matches: 14. CDR1 and CDR2 (germline): MGHRA, YSYEKL. Sequenced material: blood. The chain links TRBV4-1 to TRBJ2-1; 11 bases map to TRBD2. The TCR sequence derives from a person aged 55 to 75 with breast cancer. The CDR3: CASSQDPGTSGWGRNEQFF. The CDR3 coding sequence is TGCGCCAGCAGCCAAGATCCCGGGACTAGCGGATGGGGTAGAAATGAGCAGTTCTTC.